This entry features one TCR beta chain sequence. Its antigen is undetermined. The CDR3 has 12 amino acids. Trimming shortened V by 3 bases and J by 5 bases, and 4 bases separated the two germline ends. Per the germline V gene, CDR1 is MNHEY and CDR2 is SVGAGI. This specimen belongs to a study of T cell responses to AZD1222 COVID-19 vaccine. General observations from the study: Every sample of the repertoires postdated the peak T cell response. With two AZD1222 doses given, Spike-specific TCR breadth and depth both rose. Donors were mostly white British, more females; clonal diversity possibly underestimated.

The method was immunoSEQ multiplex PCR; TCRdb's version includes in-frame clones alone and lacks a portion of them. The sample includes about 86,000 clones, about 72% of them seen just once. The TCR originated in an adult in good health. The sample consisted of peripheral blood, taken on day 0 of AZD1222 vaccination. The V gene is TRBV6-5, the J gene TRBJ2-2; D call uncertain. The CDR3 nucleotides read TGTGCCAGCAGTTATCTTACCGGGGAGCTGTTTTTT. This translates into CASSYLTGELFF.